The 21 T cell receptor beta chains below were found in one sample sequenced in a study of regulatory T cells in long-lasting Graves disease. Regarding time point: persistent/refractory GD, antithyroid drugs over 5 years with positive TRAb. Scientists built the TCR library using RNA that was extracted from PBMCs. With iRepertoire HTBI primers and Arm-PCR of CDR3 regions, TCR beta libraries were built. TCRdb itself ran the multiplex PCR reads through MiXCR, one entry per CDR3 protein. The sample contains hundreds of thousands of distinct CDR3 sequences, under 25% of which appear only once. The sequences come from peripheral blood mononuclear cells (PBMCs), collected when the disease was refractory, from a patient treated with antithyroid drugs. The receptor source for this set is a female donor with Graves disease.

J is TRBJ2-7 and V is TRBV19; a weak D match, TRBD2 (5 bases). The germline V and J ends were trimmed by 9 bases and 3 bases, with 12 bases remaining between them. The length of the CDR3 is 12 residues. Per germline, CDR1 LNHDA and CDR2 SQIVND (reference sequence). CDR3 bases: TGTGCCAGCGGCGAAGGACTCTACGAGCAGTACTTC. It translates to CASGEGLYEQYF.

This clonotype was counted ten times or more. The chain has TRBV27 and TRBJ1-1; TRBD1 might be the D (5 bases). There are 14 residues in the CDR3. Germline lookup yields CDR1 MNHEY and CDR2 SMNVEV (reference sequence). V dropped 6 bases and J dropped 4 bases, with 15 bases sitting between them. CDR3 loop: CASSLRGGATEAFF. CDR3 coding DNA: TGTGCCAGCAGCCTCCGGGGGGGTGCCACTGAAGCTTTCTTT.

This clonotype was counted ten times or more. This chain connects TRBV10-3 to TRBJ1-1; no definite D call. Trimming took 0 bases from V and 4 from J, leaving 9 bases between them. This CDR3 is 14 amino acids long. Germline V gene sequence: CDR1 ENHRY, CDR2 SYGVKD. The CDR3 bases are TGTGCCATCAGTGAGTCAAGGCAAGCCACTGAAGCTTTCTTT. Translation gives CAISESRQATEAFF.

Only a few counts were recorded for this clonotype. The chain combines TRBV10-2 with TRBJ2-5, with D perhaps TRBD2 (5 bases). V lost 4 bases and J 0 bases, leaving 12 bases between the germline ends. The germline V gene has CDR1 WSHSY and CDR2 SAAADI. The CDR3 extends over 15 amino acids. CDR3 residues: CASSVEAWYQETQYF. CDR3 coding DNA: TGCGCCAGCAGTGTGGAGGCGTGGTACCAAGAGACCCAGTACTTC.

V and J are TRBV4-1 and TRBJ1-5; 9 positions match TRBD1. With 5 bases clipped from V and 2 bases from J, the junction kept 10 bases outside the gene matches. Looked up from germline, CDR1 is MGHRA and CDR2 is YSYEKL. The CDR3 covers 17 residues. This chain's CDR3 is CASSTGQGLGGNQPQHF. In nucleotides, the CDR3 is TGCGCCAGCAGCACGGGACAGGGCCTCGGGGGCAATCAGCCCCAGCATTTT.

This clonotype has a count of ten or more. CDR3 loop: CASSLAVTNYGYTF. The CDR3 nucleotides are TGCGCCAGCAGCTTGGCCGTTACTAACTATGGCTACACCTTC. The genes are TRBV5-1 and TRBJ1-2; no clear D gene. Trimming removed 0 bases from V and 0 bases from J, with 6 bases in between. Looked up from germline, CDR1 is SGHRS and CDR2 is YFSETQ. The CDR3 loop spans 14 amino acids.

This clonotype was observed a few times. V usage is TRBV18 and J usage is TRBJ1-2, with D unclear. Trimming took off 2 bases at V and 3 bases at J, with 7 bases between the two ends. Germline V gives CDR1 KGHSH, CDR2 LQKENI. The CDR3 runs 13 residues. In DNA form, the CDR3 reads TGTGCCAGCTCACCAGAACTATACTATGGCTACACCTTC. Residues: CASSPELYYGYTF.

This clonotype was observed a handful of times. This chain joins TRBV29-1 and TRBJ2-4; TRBD1 or TRBD2 may be the D gene (5 bases each). V was cut by 0 bases and J by 8 bases, with 23 bases left in between. This CDR3 is 17 amino acids long. Germline assignment: CDR1 SQVTM and CDR2 ANQGSEA. DNA for the CDR3: TGCAGCGTTGAAGAAGCCCCTAGGGGAGTGGGCTTGTACATTCAGTACTTC. It is translated as CSVEEAPRGVGLYIQYF.

This clonotype was counted a few times. The V gene is TRBV12-3 or TRBV12-4, the J gene TRBJ2-1; TRBD2 matches 13 bases. The CDR3 is 16 amino acids. Unmatched junction bases numbered 10, after V lost 6 bases and J lost 8 bases. The CDR3, as DNA: TGTGCCAGCAGCCGCTCGACTAGCGGGAGGAGTCATGAGCAGTTCTTC. Translation: CASSRSTSGRSHEQFF.

This clonotype was observed a few times. The chain recombines TRBV7-9 with TRBJ2-2, with D unclear. The V and J ends lost 1 base and 5 bases respectively, with 14 bases between them. This CDR3 contains 16 residues. Germline V gene lookup returns CDR1 SEHNR and CDR2 FQNEAQ (reference sequence). CDR3 sequence reads: CASSLDHLNPTGELFF. DNA of the CDR3: TGTGCCAGCAGCTTAGACCACCTAAACCCAACCGGGGAGCTGTTTTTT.

This clonotype occurred many times. The J gene is TRBJ1-4, the V gene TRBV6-2 or TRBV6-3, with a tentative D call TRBD1 (6 bases). The CDR3 length is 15 residues. The V gene's germline CDR1 is MNHEY and CDR2 SVGEGT. Trimming stripped 5 bases from V and 3 bases from J, with 13 bases between. CDR3 in amino acids: CASSVLKGANEKLFF. In nucleotides, the CDR3 is TGTGCCAGCAGTGTCCTGAAGGGGGCTAATGAAAAACTGTTTTTT.

The V gene is TRBV4-1, the J gene TRBJ1-1; 8 bases line up with TRBD1. Germline-derived CDR1 and CDR2 are MGHRA and YSYEKL. This CDR3 has 15 amino acids. Trimming removed 1 base from V and 1 base from J; junction bases left unmatched: 2. The CDR3 loop is CASSQGTGTNTEAFF. CDR3 DNA sequence: TGCGCCAGCAGCCAAGGGACAGGGACGAACACTGAAGCTTTCTTT.

This clonotype was counted only a few times. The rearrangement joins TRBV4-1 to TRBJ2-7; a weak D match, TRBD2 (6 bases). Germline-derived CDR1 and CDR2 are MGHRA and YSYEKL. V lost 3 bases, J lost 3 bases, and 15 bases lay in between. This CDR3 is built from 15 residues. The CDR3 DNA reads as TGCGCCAGCAGCCAGACCATAGCGGATTACTACGAGCAGTACTTC. Its protein is CASSQTIADYYEQYF.

This clonotype was recorded many times. This chain uses TRBV9 with TRBJ1-5; 7 bases are a match to TRBD1. Germline-derived CDR1 and CDR2 are SGDLS and YYNGEE. This CDR3 contains 15 residues. V lost 3 bases and J lost 3; bases outside the gene matches: 6. The CDR3 region is CASSEGALDNQPQHF. The CDR3 bases are TGTGCCAGCAGCGAGGGGGCTTTGGACAATCAGCCCCAGCATTTT.

Many counts were recorded for this clonotype. The rearrangement joins TRBV6-5 to TRBJ2-7, with D perhaps TRBD2 (5 bases). The V end was cut by 0 bases, the J end by 3 bases, with 9 bases between. CDR1 MNHEY and CDR2 SVGAGI come from the germline V gene. The CDR3 runs to 14 residues. The CDR3 reads CASSYSKEGYEQYF. The CDR3, as DNA: TGTGCCAGCAGTTACTCGAAAGAGGGCTACGAGCAGTACTTC.

This clonotype was observed many times. This chain links TRBV20-1 with TRBJ1-2, with D perhaps TRBD1 (5 bases). Germline V gene data show CDR1 as DFQATT and CDR2 as SNEGSKA (reference sequence). The CDR3 is 14 amino acids. V lost 3 bases to trimming and J lost 6 bases, with 17 bases between them. The CDR3 DNA reads TGCAGTGCTAGTCCGCAGTTTCGGGGGGATGGCTACACCTTC. Its translation is CSASPQFRGDGYTF.

This clonotype was counted at least ten times. The V call is TRBV24-1, the J call TRBJ1-5; weak D call: TRBD1 (5 bases). Trimming pared 5 bases from V and 6 bases from J, leaving 10 bases between. The CDR3 has 13 residues. Germline CDR1 KGHDR, CDR2 SFDVKD. The DNA of the CDR3 is TGTGCCACCAGTGGAGACAGCTTTCAGCCCCAGCATTTT. Its translation: CATSGDSFQPQHF.

Only a few counts were recorded for this clonotype. This CDR3 reads CASSLSGLVGETQYF. CDR3 coding DNA: TGTGCCAGCAGCCTCTCGGGACTAGTAGGAGAGACCCAGTACTTC. The chain links TRBV13 to TRBJ2-5, with 8 bases fitting TRBD2. CDR1 is PRHDT and CDR2 is FYEKMQ in the germline V gene (reference sequence). V shed 5 bases and J 4 bases; nucleotides not matched to a gene: 9. CDR3 length equals 15 residues.

This clonotype appeared a few times. The chain carries TRBV7-9 and TRBJ2-7; D not resolved. The CDR3 covers 14 residues. CDR1 is SEHNR, CDR2 FQNEAQ, per germline (reference sequence). V was cut by 4 bases and J by 3 bases, with 13 bases left in between. The chain's CDR3 is CASSSTPHFYEQYF. CDR3 DNA: TGTGCCAGCAGCTCAACTCCCCATTTCTACGAGCAGTACTTC. The variable domain in full, completed from reference TRBV7-9 and TRBJ2-7, reads DTGVSQNPRHKITKRGQNVTFRCDPISEHNRLYWYRQTLGQGPEFLTYFQNEAQLEKSRLLSDRFSAERPKGSFSTLEIQRTEQGDSAMYLCASSSTPHFYEQYFGPGTRLTVT.

Ten or more counts support this clonotype. The genes are TRBV28 and TRBJ1-6; D possibly corresponds to TRBD1 (5 bases). The CDR3 has 14 amino acids. The germline CDR1 and CDR2 sequences are MDHEN and SYDVKM. Trimming left V 3 bases short and J 15 bases short, with 18 bases between. The DNA of the CDR3 is TGTGCCAGCAGTTTCCTCCCGACAGAGCCTCACCTCCACTTT. Its translation: CASSFLPTEPHLHF.

This clonotype was recorded at least ten times. The J gene is TRBJ1-6, the V gene TRBV5-1, with 7 bases identical to TRBD1. V gave up 4 bases and J gave up 6 bases; unmatched junction bases: 7. CDR1 is SGHRS, CDR2 YFSETQ, per germline. The CDR3 consists of 15 residues. The CDR3 reads CASSVPGQINSPLHF. The CDR3 DNA sequence: TGCGCCAGCAGCGTACCGGGACAGATTAATTCACCCCTCCACTTT.